The 28 T cell receptor beta chains reported below all come from one sample, sequenced in a study of cytomegalovirus exposure and HLA in healthy donors. PCR amplification relied on 60 Vbeta primers (plus 13 Jbeta primers). Assay: immunoSEQ multiplex PCR; the TCRdb copy retains only in-frame clones and omits some. The data show 170,000 or so clones, with roughly 80% seen just once and 1.6% held by the top ten. Sequencing was done on a sample of PBMCs. Receptor source: a man aged 50 to 59 in good health and CMV-seronegative.

The gene calls are TRBV14 and TRBJ2-3; tentative D call: TRBD2 (6 bases). The length of the CDR3 is 18 residues. Germline CDR1 and CDR2: SGHDN and FVKESK. V was trimmed by 4 bases and J by 5 bases, leaving 25 bases between them. The CDR3 loop reads CASSPGARAPSVRDTQYF. CDR3 nucleotides: TGTGCCAGCAGCCCCGGGGCCAGAGCCCCTAGCGTTCGAGATACGCAGTATTTT.

V gene TRBV6-5 combines with J gene TRBJ2-7; possibly TRBD1 for D (6 bases). CDR1 is MNHEY, CDR2 SVGAGI, per germline. V dropped 1 base and J dropped 2 bases, with 9 bases sitting between them. The CDR3 has 14 residues. The CDR3 DNA follows: TGTGCCAGCAGTTACTTCGGACAGACCTACGAGCAGTACTTC. Amino acid sequence: CASSYFGQTYEQYF.

This clone was seen a handful of times. V is TRBV18 and J is TRBJ1-1, with unresolved D. CDR1 KGHSH and CDR2 LQKENI come from the germline V gene. The CDR3 spans 13 residues. Trimming left V 4 bases short and J 3 bases short, with 9 bases between. In DNA, the CDR3 is TGTGCCAGCTCACTTAGTCCGGACACTGAAGCTTTCTTT. Its protein is CASSLSPDTEAFF.

This chain connects TRBV27 to TRBJ1-2; 9 bases map to TRBD1. Trimming removed 5 bases from V and 4 bases from J; junction bases left unmatched: 11. The CDR3 sequence is 16 residues long. Germline values: CDR1 MNHEY, CDR2 SMNVEV (reference sequence). CDR3 DNA: TGTGCCAGCAGTCCTAATGACAGGGGGGGGATCTATGGCTACACCTTC. Its translation: CASSPNDRGGIYGYTF.

In DNA form, the CDR3 reads TGTGCCAGCAGCTTAACCCAGAACACTGAAGCTTTCTTT. Translation gives CASSLTQNTEAFF. The J gene is TRBJ1-1, the V gene TRBV7-3, with D uncertain. This CDR3 comprises 13 residues. Germline V gene data show CDR1 as SGHTA and CDR2 as FQGTGA. V lost 0 bases, J lost 1 base, and 3 bases lay in between.

This clone was recorded only once. The J gene is TRBJ2-7, the V gene TRBV5-1; possible D gene TRBD2, 5 bases. Germline CDR1 is SGHRS and CDR2 is YFSETQ. CDR3 size: 14 residues. V gave up 6 bases and J gave up 1 base, with 14 bases separating them. The CDR3 is CASNYGGGSYEQYF. The CDR3 DNA sequence: TGCGCCAGCAACTATGGAGGCGGATCCTACGAGCAGTACTTC.

This clone was recorded only once. This chain links TRBV4-3 with TRBJ2-3, with TRBD2 matching over 9 bases. Germline V lookup: CDR1 LGHNA, CDR2 YSLEER. The CDR3 runs to 16 residues. Unmatched junction bases numbered 6, after V lost 0 bases and J lost 5 bases. The CDR3 region has the DNA TGCGCCAGCAGCCAAGACATGGGACTAGCAAAAGATACGCAGTATTTT. Encoded protein: CASSQDMGLAKDTQYF.

This chain connects TRBV5-1 to TRBJ2-1; a weak D match, TRBD1 (10 bases). V was trimmed by 2 bases and J by 7 bases, leaving 28 bases between them. Germline V lookup: CDR1 SGHRS, CDR2 YFSETQ. This CDR3 region has 19 residues. CDR3 DNA sequence: TGCGCCAGCAGCTTCAAGACAGGGGGCCTTAGCGGGAGAGGGAATGAGCAGTTCTTC. This gives the protein CASSFKTGGLSGRGNEQFF. Complete variable domain (other parts from reference TRBV5-1 and TRBJ2-1): KAGVTQTPRYLIKTRGQQVTLSCSPISGHRSVSWYQQTPGQGLQFLFEYFSETQRNKGNFPGRFSGRQFSNSRSEMNVSTLELGDSALYLCASSFKTGGLSGRGNEQFFGPGTRLTVL.

The chain combines TRBV13 with TRBJ2-2, with D tentatively TRBD2 (6 bases). V lost 5 bases and J lost 5, with 12 bases in between. Germline V gives CDR1 PRHDT, CDR2 FYEKMQ (reference sequence). The CDR3 is 14 amino acids. The CDR3 region is CASSPGTGTGELFF. The CDR3 DNA reads TGTGCCAGCAGCCCGGGGACTGGGACCGGGGAGCTGTTTTTT.

CDR3 amino acids: CASSIDRAYEQYF. The CDR3 DNA sequence: TGTGCCAGTAGTATCGACAGAGCCTACGAGCAGTACTTC. The chain carries TRBV19 and TRBJ2-7; tentatively, D is TRBD1 (5 bases). Germline lookup yields CDR1 LNHDA and CDR2 SQIVND (reference sequence). The CDR3 is made up of 13 amino acids. Trimming shortened V by 3 bases and J by 2 bases, and 8 bases separated the two germline ends. Variable domain in full (rest from reference TRBV19 and TRBJ2-7): DGGITQSPKYLFRKEGQNVTLSCEQNLNHDAMYWYRQDPGQGLRLIYYSQIVNDFQKGDIAEGYSVSREKKESFPLTVTSAQKNPTAFYLCASSIDRAYEQYFGPGTRLTVT.

This clone has a single count. This sequence joins TRBV7-9 and TRBJ2-5; 8 nucleotides match TRBD2. Looked up from germline, CDR1 is SEHNR and CDR2 is FQNEAQ (reference sequence). This CDR3 has 16 residues. Losses at the gene ends were 5 bases for V and 7 bases for J; bases not matched to a gene: 15. CDR3 coding DNA: TGTGCCAGCAGCACCCGGGAGGTAGCGGGATCCCTGACCCAGTACTTC. It codes for CASSTREVAGSLTQYF.

The rearrangement uses TRBV18 and TRBJ2-7; 12 nucleotides align to TRBD1. CDR1 and CDR2 from the germline V gene are KGHSH and LQKENI. After removal of 2 bases from V and 2 bases from J, the junction contained 7 bases not matched to a gene. The CDR3 has 17 residues. CDR3 amino acids: CASSPGTGGNSPYEQYF. In DNA, the CDR3 is TGTGCCAGCTCACCAGGGACAGGGGGCAACAGTCCCTACGAGCAGTACTTC.

The rearrangement joins TRBV28 to TRBJ2-7; weak D call: TRBD2 (6 bases). Germline assignment: CDR1 MDHEN and CDR2 SYDVKM. The CDR3 has 13 residues. The ends were cut back, 7 bases at V and 7 bases at J, with 17 bases in the middle. The CDR3 DNA sequence: TGTGCCAGCAACGTACCGGAGGGGCTTGAGCAGTACTTC. It translates to CASNVPEGLEQYF.

The gene calls are TRBV7-3 and TRBJ2-1; D gene unclear. The CDR3 length is 15 residues. V lost 1 base to trimming and J lost 0 bases, with 7 bases between them. Per the germline V gene, CDR1 is SGHTA and CDR2 is FQGTGA. The CDR3, as DNA: TGTGCCAGCAGCTTAATGGCTAGCTCCTACAATGAGCAGTTCTTC. It encodes CASSLMASSYNEQFF.

This clone was counted only a few times. This sequence joins TRBV18 and TRBJ1-1; no reliable D call. The germline gives CDR1 KGHSH, CDR2 LQKENI. The CDR3 runs to 16 residues. With 1 base removed from V and 0 bases from J, the gap between germline ends came to 12 bases. DNA of the CDR3: TGTGCCAGCTCACCACAGAGGACTTCAATGAACACTGAAGCTTTCTTT. Translating it yields CASSPQRTSMNTEAFF.

This clone came up once. V usage is TRBV7-2 and J usage is TRBJ2-2; D gene uncertain. The V end lost 5 bases, the J end lost 4 bases, and 17 bases lay between the germline ends. CDR1 is SGHTA, CDR2 FQGNSA, per germline. The CDR3 runs 16 residues. The CDR3, as DNA: TGTGCCAGCAGCACCCACCCCGTAGCCTCCACCGGGGAGCTGTTTTTT. Amino acid sequence: CASSTHPVASTGELFF.

The chain is built from TRBV6-1 and TRBJ1-2; the D is unclear. Germline loops: CDR1 MNHNS, CDR2 SASEGT. CDR3 length: 15 amino acids. V was shortened by 3 bases and J by 4 bases, with 15 bases between the two germline ends. This CDR3 reads CASSDELSRSYGYTF. CDR3 DNA sequence: TGTGCCAGCAGTGACGAGCTATCACGTAGCTATGGCTACACCTTC.

This clone was observed a handful of times. V usage is TRBV5-1 and J usage is TRBJ2-3; 9 bases agree with TRBD2. Germline V CDR1 and CDR2: SGHRS, YFSETQ. The CDR3 consists of 15 residues. V dropped 1 base and J dropped 3; count of bases not matched to a gene: 3. The DNA of the CDR3 is TGCGCCAGCAGCTTGACAGCGGGGGGAACAGATACGCAGTATTTT. Protein sequence: CASSLTAGGTDTQYF.

This clone was seen more than once but under ten times. The chain links TRBV9 to TRBJ2-1; 7 nucleotides line up with TRBD2. Losses at the gene ends were 3 bases for V and 2 bases for J; bases not matched to a gene: 14. The CDR3 runs to 18 residues. The germline V gene has CDR1 SGDLS and CDR2 YYNGEE. The CDR3, as DNA: TGTGCCAGCAGCGAGAGGGCGGGCGGGGGAATTACCTACAATGAGCAGTTCTTC. This translates into CASSERAGGGITYNEQFF.

The J gene is TRBJ2-6, the V gene TRBV4-2; the match to TRBD1 covers 8 bases. The CDR3 covers 17 residues. Germline trimming cut 4 bases from V and 3 bases from J; bases unmatched to any gene: 8. Germline V gene data show CDR1 as LGHNA and CDR2 as YNFKEQ. CDR3 in amino acids: CASSPDRGVSGANVLTF. Written as DNA, the CDR3 is TGTGCCAGCAGCCCAGACAGGGGAGTTAGTGGGGCCAACGTCCTGACTTTC.

The CDR3 nucleotides are TGCGCCAGCAGCCAAGCACAGGGGATCGAAGGCTACACCTTC. Encoded protein: CASSQAQGIEGYTF. This chain uses TRBV4-3 with TRBJ1-2, with 7 bases identical to TRBD1. The ends lost 1 base at V and 8 bases at J; junction bases unmatched: 7. Germline CDR1 is LGHNA and CDR2 is YSLEER. The CDR3 sequence is 14 residues long.

A few counts support this clone. This chain connects TRBV6-5 to TRBJ1-3, with TRBD1 identical over 8 bases. CDR3 length: 16 residues. The J segment lost 4 bases and the V segment lost 2 bases, leaving 7 bases of the junction unmatched. Per the germline V gene, CDR1 is MNHEY and CDR2 is SVGAGI. CDR3 sequence: CASSYAGQGKGNTIYF. CDR3 nucleotide sequence: TGTGCCAGCAGTTACGCTGGACAGGGCAAGGGAAACACCATATATTTT.

This rearrangement joins TRBV12-5 to TRBJ1-1, with D perhaps matching TRBD1 (5 bases). The CDR3 loop spans 13 amino acids. Germline CDR1 reads LGHNT; CDR2 reads FRNRAP. The ends were cut back, 4 bases at V and 1 base at J, with 7 bases in the middle. The CDR3 reads CASGWGGNTEAFF. The CDR3 DNA follows: TGTGCTAGTGGTTGGGGGGGGAACACTGAAGCTTTCTTT.

This chain uses TRBV29-1 with TRBJ2-6; D uncertain. CDR3 length: 14 amino acids. Germline values: CDR1 SQVTM, CDR2 ANQGSEA. The V and J ends lost 4 bases and 1 base respectively, with 8 bases between them. The CDR3 sequence is CSVGGSSGANVLTF. CDR3 DNA: TGCAGCGTTGGAGGCAGTTCTGGGGCCAACGTCCTGACTTTC.

To note about this clone: Germline is not matched at one junction end, which may reflect a read error. V and J are TRBV7-9 and TRBJ1-4; tentative D call: TRBD1 (6 bases). CDR3 length equals 12 residues. The germline V gene encodes CDR1 SEHNR and CDR2 FQNEAQ (reference sequence). In DNA, the CDR3 is TGTTCCAGCAGCTTGACAGGCCTCAAACTGTTTTTT. Encoded protein: CSSSLTGLKLFF.

This clone came up once. This chain joins TRBV7-3 and TRBJ2-7, with 9 bases identical to TRBD2. Looked up from germline, CDR1 is SGHTA and CDR2 is FQGTGA. Germline trimming cut 6 bases from V and 2 bases from J; bases unmatched to any gene: 8. The CDR3 extends over 15 amino acids. The CDR3 spells CASSAGLALAYEQYF. In DNA form, the CDR3 reads TGTGCCAGCAGTGCCGGACTAGCGTTGGCCTACGAGCAGTACTTC.

In this sample, this clone turned up a few times. Its ends do not fully match the called genes, so a read error is possible. V usage is TRBV6-5 and J usage is TRBJ2-7; 8 nucleotides align to TRBD2. Per germline, CDR1 MNHEY and CDR2 SVGAGI. The CDR3 loop spans 13 amino acids. CDR3 coding DNA: TGTGCCAGCAGTAACACACTAGCGGCGGAGCGGTACTTC. Encoded protein: CASSNTLAAERYF.

This chain joins TRBV4-3 and TRBJ2-7; 7 bases agree with TRBD2. This CDR3 has 15 residues. Looked up from germline, CDR1 is LGHNA and CDR2 is YSLEER. V shed 0 bases and J 0 bases; nucleotides not matched to a gene: 2. The CDR3 region is CASSQEQRGSYEQYF. CDR3 in DNA: TGCGCCAGCAGCCAAGAACAGCGGGGCTCCTACGAGCAGTACTTC.